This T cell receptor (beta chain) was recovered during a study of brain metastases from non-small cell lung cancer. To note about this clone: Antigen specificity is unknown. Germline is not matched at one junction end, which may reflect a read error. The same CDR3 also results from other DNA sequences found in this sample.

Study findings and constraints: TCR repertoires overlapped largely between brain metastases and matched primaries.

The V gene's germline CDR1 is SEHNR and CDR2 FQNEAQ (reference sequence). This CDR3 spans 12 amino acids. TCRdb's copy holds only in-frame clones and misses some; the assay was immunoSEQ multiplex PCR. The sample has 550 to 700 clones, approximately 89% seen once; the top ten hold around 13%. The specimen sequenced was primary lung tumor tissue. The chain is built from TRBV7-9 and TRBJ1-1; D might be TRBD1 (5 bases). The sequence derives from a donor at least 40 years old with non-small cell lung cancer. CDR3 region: CASSRPGTEAFF. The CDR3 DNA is TGTGCCAGCAGCCGACCGGGGACTGAAGCTTTTTTT.